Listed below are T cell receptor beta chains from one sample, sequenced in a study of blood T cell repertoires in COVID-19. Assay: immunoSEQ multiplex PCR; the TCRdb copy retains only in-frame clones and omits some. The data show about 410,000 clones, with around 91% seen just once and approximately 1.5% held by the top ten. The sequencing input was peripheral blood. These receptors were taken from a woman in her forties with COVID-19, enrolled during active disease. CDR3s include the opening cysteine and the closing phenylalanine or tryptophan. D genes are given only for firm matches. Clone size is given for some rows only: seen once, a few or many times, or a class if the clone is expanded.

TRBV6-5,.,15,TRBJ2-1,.,TGTGCCAGCAGCAGATCAACAAGGAGGTACAATGAGCAGTTCTTC,CASSRSTRRYNEQFF
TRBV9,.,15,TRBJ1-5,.,TGTGCCAGCAGCGTAGGGATTTCGGGGGAACAGCCCCAGCATTTT,CASSVGISGEQPQHF
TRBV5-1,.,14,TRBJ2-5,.,TGCGCCAGCAGCTTGGCCAGGCGTCAAGAGACCCAGTACTTC,CASSLARRQETQYF
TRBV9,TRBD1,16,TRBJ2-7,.,TGTGCCAGCAGCCCCCGCGGACAGGGGGGAGCCTACGAGCAGTACTTC,CASSPRGQGGAYEQYF
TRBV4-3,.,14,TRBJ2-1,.,TGCGCCAGCAGCCAAGTACGGTCCTACAATGAGCAGTTCTTC,CASSQVRSYNEQFF
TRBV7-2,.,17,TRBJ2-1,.,TGTGCCAGCAGCCTCTCCGGCAGGGGCCTAATGGGGGATGAGCAGTTCTTC,CASSLSGRGLMGDEQFF
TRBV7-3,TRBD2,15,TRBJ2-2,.,TGTGCCAGCAGTTTTACTAGCGGGAACACCGGGGAGCTGTTTTTT,CASSFTSGNTGELFF
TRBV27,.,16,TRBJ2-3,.,TGTGCCAGCAGTTTGAGTAGTAGAGGGCCACGGGATACGCAGTATTTT,CASSLSSRGPRDTQYF
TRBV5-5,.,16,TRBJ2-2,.,TGTGCCAGCAGCCATACGGGTCCCGCACCACAGGGAGAGCTGTTTTTT,CASSHTGPAPQGELFF
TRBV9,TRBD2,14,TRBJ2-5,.,TGTGCCAGCGGGGATACGGGGGGGCCAGAGACCCAGTACTTC,CASGDTGGPETQYF
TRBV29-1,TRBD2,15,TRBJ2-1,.,TGCAGCTCCACCGGGACTAGCGGGAGAGGTGATGAGCAGTTCTTC,CSSTGTSGRGDEQFF
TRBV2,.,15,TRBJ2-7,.,TGTGCCAGCACCGCGCGGGGCAGAGGAACCTACGAGCAGTACTTC,CASTARGRGTYEQYF
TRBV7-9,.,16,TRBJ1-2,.,TGTGCCAGCAGCCCGCCCCAGGGGTGGACTAACTATGGCTACACCTTC,CASSPPQGWTNYGYTF
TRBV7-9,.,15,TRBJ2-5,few,TGTGCCAGCAGGTCAACCAGGGTCCTCCAAGAGACCCAGTACTTC,CASRSTRVLQETQYF
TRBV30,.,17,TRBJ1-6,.,TGTGCCTGGAGTGATCAATGGGGCAGGGTGTATAATTCACCCCTCCACTTT,CAWSDQWGRVYNSPLHF
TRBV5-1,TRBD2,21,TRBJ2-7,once,TGCGCCAGCAGCTTGGTCCCGTTGGCTAGCGGGACTCGTAGGAGCTCCTACGAGCAGTACTTC,CASSLVPLASGTRRSSYEQYF
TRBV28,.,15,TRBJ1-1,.,TGTGCCAGCAGTCCTCGGTCCCCCGGGGGCACTGAAGCTTTCTTT,CASSPRSPGGTEAFF
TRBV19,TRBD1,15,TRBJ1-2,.,TGTGCCAGTAGTCCACGAGGAGGGGGCACCTATGGCTACACCTTC,CASSPRGGGTYGYTF
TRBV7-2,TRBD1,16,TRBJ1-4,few,TGTGCCAGCAGCCCCAGGTCTGGGACAGGGGGGAAAAAACTGTTTTTT,CASSPRSGTGGKKLFF
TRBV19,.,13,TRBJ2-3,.,TGTGCCACTCTCAAGGACAACACAGATACGCAGTATTTT,CATLKDNTDTQYF
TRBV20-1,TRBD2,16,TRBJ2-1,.,TGCAGTGCTAGTTCGCTAGCGGGGGGGCTTTTTTATGAGCAGTTCTTC,CSASSLAGGLFYEQFF
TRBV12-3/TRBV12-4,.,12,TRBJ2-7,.,TGTGCCAGCAGTTTCCGACACTACGAGCAGTACTTC,CASSFRHYEQYF
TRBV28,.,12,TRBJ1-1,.,TGTGCCAGCAGGGTCACAGAATCTGAAGCTTTCTTT,CASRVTESEAFF
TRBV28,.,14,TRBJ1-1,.,TGTGCCAGCAGCAGCGGCGGGGGTGGTACTGAAGCTTTCTTT,CASSSGGGGTEAFF
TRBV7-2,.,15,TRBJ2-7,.,TGTGCCAGCAGCTTAGCGGGGACACTTTCCTACGAGCAGTACTTC,CASSLAGTLSYEQYF
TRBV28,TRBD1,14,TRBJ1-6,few,TGTGCCAGCAGTTCAACAGGGGAGGCTTCACCCCTCCACTTT,CASSSTGEASPLHF
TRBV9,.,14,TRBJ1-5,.,TGTGCCAGCAGCCAAGACAGTAAGAATCAGCCCCAGCATTTT,CASSQDSKNQPQHF
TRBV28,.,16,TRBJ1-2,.,TGTGCCAGCAGTTTGGAGGGTTTTTCCTTTAACTATGGCTACACCTTC,CASSLEGFSFNYGYTF
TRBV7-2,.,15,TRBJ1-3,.,TGTGCCAGCAGCTTAGAACGCCTATGGGGAAACACCATATATTTT,CASSLERLWGNTIYF
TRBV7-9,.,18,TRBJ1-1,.,TGTGCCAGCAGCTTAGGGGTCGGGGTTAGTATCGAAGGAACTGAAGCTTTCTTT,CASSLGVGVSIEGTEAFF
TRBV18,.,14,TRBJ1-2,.,TGTGCCAGCTCACCGGGGAGGTTACCTAATGGCTACACCTTC,CASSPGRLPNGYTF
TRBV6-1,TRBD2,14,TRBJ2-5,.,TGTGCCAGCAGTTATCTAGCGGGGGGAGAGACCCAGTACTTC,CASSYLAGGETQYF
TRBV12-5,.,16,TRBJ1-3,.,TGTGCTAGTGGTTTGGGATCTAGGATCGGGGGAAACACCATATATTTT,CASGLGSRIGGNTIYF
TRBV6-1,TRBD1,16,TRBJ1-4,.,TGTGCCAGCAGTGATGGACAGGGGCTAGTGAATGAAAAACTGTTTTTT,CASSDGQGLVNEKLFF
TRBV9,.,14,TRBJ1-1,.,TGTGCCAGCAGCGGCCTGGGCCGGCCTACTGAAGCTTTCTTT,CASSGLGRPTEAFF
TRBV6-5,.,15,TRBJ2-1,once,TGTGCCAGCTCGAGATGGACAGCCTCCTACAATGAGCAGTTCTTC,CASSRWTASYNEQFF
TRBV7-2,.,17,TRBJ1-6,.,TGTGCCAGCAGTCGAGACAGGCTGAGCTCCTATAATTCACCCCTCCACTTT,CASSRDRLSSYNSPLHF
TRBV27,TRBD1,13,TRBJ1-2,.,TGTGCCAGCAGTTTATATGGGACAGGGGGAGACACCTTC,CASSLYGTGGDTF
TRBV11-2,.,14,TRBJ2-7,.,TGTGCCAGCAGCCCAGACAGGATCTCCTACGAGCAGTACTTC,CASSPDRISYEQYF
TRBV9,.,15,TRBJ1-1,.,TGTGCCAGCAGCGTAGGTACAGGGCCGACGGCTGAAGCTTTCTTT,CASSVGTGPTAEAFF
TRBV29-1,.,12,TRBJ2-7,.,TGCAGCGTTCGGGTCTCAGCCTACGAGCAGTACTTC,CSVRVSAYEQYF
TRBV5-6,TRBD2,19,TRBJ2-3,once,TGTGCCAGCAGCTCCGGGAGGAGCGGGAGAGAAGGAGGGTTATATACGCAGTATTTT,CASSSGRSGREGGLYTQYF
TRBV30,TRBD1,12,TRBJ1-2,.,TGTGCCTGGATGAGGGGGCTCTATGGCTACACCTTC,CAWMRGLYGYTF
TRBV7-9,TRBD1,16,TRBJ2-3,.,TGTGCCAGCAGCTTAGTGAGACAGGGAAGCACAGATACGCAGTATTTT,CASSLVRQGSTDTQYF
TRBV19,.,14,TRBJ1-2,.,TGTGCCAGTAGTTTCGGGGGAACAGACTATGGCTACACCTTC,CASSFGGTDYGYTF
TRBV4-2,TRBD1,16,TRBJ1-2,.,TGTGCCAGCAGCCAGACCGGGACAGGCCAGGTCTATGGCTACACCTTC,CASSQTGTGQVYGYTF
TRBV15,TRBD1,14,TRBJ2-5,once,TGTGCCACCAGCAGAGACAGGGGGCAAGAGACCCAGTACTTC,CATSRDRGQETQYF
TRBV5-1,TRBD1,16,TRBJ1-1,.,TGCGCCAGCAGCTCCCTGGCCGGGACAGTAAACACTGAAGCTTTCTTT,CASSSLAGTVNTEAFF
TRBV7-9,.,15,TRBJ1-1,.,TGTGCCAGCAGCGGTCGGACTGTGTTACAGACTGAAGCTTTCTTT,CASSGRTVLQTEAFF